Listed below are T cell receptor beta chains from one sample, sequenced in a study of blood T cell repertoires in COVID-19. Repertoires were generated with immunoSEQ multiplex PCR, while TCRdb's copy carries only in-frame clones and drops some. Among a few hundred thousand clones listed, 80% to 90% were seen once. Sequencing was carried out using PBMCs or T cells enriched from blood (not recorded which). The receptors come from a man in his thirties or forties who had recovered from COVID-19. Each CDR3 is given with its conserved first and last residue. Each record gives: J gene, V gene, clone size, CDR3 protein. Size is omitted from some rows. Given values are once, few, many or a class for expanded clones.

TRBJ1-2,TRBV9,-,CASSGGKEYGYTF
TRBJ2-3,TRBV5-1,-,CASSLAQDTDTQYF
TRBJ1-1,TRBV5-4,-,CASSSTGGGTEAFF
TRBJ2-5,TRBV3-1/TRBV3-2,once,CASSSWTVATQYF
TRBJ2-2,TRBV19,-,CASSTPTGLRNTGELFF
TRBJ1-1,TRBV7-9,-,CASSLSGTEAFF
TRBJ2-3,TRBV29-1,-,CSVSIAGGHTDTQYF
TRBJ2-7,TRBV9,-,CASSLPGYEQYF
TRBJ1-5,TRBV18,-,CASSPGTGISNQPQHF
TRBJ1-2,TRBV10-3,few,CAIGSPGTGYGYTF